This TCR beta chain derives from a study of blood T cell repertoires in COVID-19. Across the whole study: The study drew acute and convalescent COVID-19 samples from the United States, Italy and Spain.

TCRdb keeps only in-frame clones here, not all; method: immunoSEQ multiplex PCR. The sample lists about 140,000 clones; 80% to 85% were seen once. The CDR3 contains 17 residues. Germline lookup yields CDR1 MNHNY and CDR2 SVGAGI (reference sequence). V trimming: 5 bases; J trimming: 0 bases; junction bases outside the gene matches: 12. Seattle cases were enrolled at active infection and followed longitudinally. The receptor was derived from a man under 40 with COVID-19, enrolled during active disease. The chain couples TRBV6-6 to TRBJ2-7; 8 positions match TRBD2. Sequences were obtained from peripheral blood. The DNA for the CDR3 is TGTGCCAGCAGTCCCCCCGTGGAGCGGGAGAGCTCCTACGAGCAGTACTTC. Its protein is CASSPPVERESSYEQYF.